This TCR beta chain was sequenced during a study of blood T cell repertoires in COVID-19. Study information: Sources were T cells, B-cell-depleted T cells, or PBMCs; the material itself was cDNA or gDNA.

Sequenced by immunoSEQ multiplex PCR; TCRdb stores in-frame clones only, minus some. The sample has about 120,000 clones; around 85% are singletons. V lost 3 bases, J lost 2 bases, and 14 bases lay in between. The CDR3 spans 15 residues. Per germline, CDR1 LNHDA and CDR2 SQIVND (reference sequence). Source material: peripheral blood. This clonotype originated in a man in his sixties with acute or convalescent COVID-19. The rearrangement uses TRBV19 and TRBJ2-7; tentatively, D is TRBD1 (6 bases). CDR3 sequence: CASSIEKGDTYEQYF. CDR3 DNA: TGTGCCAGTAGTATTGAGAAAGGGGACACCTACGAGCAGTACTTC.